A single sample is the source of the 25 T cell receptor beta chains below, sequenced in a study of identical twins (dated by TCRdb to about 2016). Receptor libraries were prepared by 5' RACE. The instrument was an Illumina HiSeq 2000. The public reads were reanalyzed by TCRdb: fastp trimming at Q25, MiXCR alignment, in-frame beta chains only. Rows with a matching CDR3 protein are joined into one entry that keeps the most common DNA and genes. Counted in this sample were around 510,000 distinct CDR3 sequences; roughly an eighth of them appeared once. Together, the top ten hold about 0.94% of the sample. The same sample was also studied in work on yellow fever vaccine responses in identical twins.

The specimen was CD4+ T cells sorted from blood. The receptor set was obtained from a woman between 18 and 29 years old in good health.

This clonotype has more than one count but fewer than ten. This rearrangement joins TRBV24-1 to TRBJ2-3; 12 bases fit TRBD2. Germline CDR1 KGHDR, CDR2 SFDVKD. V lost 4 bases and J lost 6; bases outside the gene matches: 10. The CDR3 runs to 17 residues. CDR3: CATSDPSTSGGQDTQYF. The DNA of the CDR3 is TGTGCCACCAGTGACCCCTCGACTAGCGGGGGCCAGGATACGCAGTATTTT.

This clonotype has only a few counts. V and J are TRBV11-2 and TRBJ2-7; 16 nucleotides agree with TRBD2. Losses at the gene ends were 5 bases for V and 7 bases for J; bases not matched to a gene: 8. This CDR3 has 16 residues. Germline CDR1 is SGHAT and CDR2 is FQNNGV. CDR3: CASSPGLAGGSGEQYF. The CDR3 bases are TGTGCCAGCAGCCCGGGACTAGCGGGGGGGTCGGGAGAGCAGTACTTC.

This clonotype occurred a few times. V gene TRBV28 combines with J gene TRBJ2-2; 10 bases are a match to TRBD1. Germline trimming cut 6 bases from V and 3 bases from J; bases unmatched to any gene: 10. The CDR3 runs to 17 residues. The germline V gene has CDR1 MDHEN and CDR2 SYDVKM. The CDR3 loop is CASRDLTGGADTGELFF. CDR3 nucleotides: TGTGCCAGCAGAGACCTGACAGGGGGCGCCGACACCGGGGAGCTGTTTTTT.

This clonotype appeared many times. The chain joins TRBV5-4 to TRBJ1-1, with TRBD1 as a possible D gene (6 bases). The germline V gene has CDR1 SGHNT and CDR2 YYREEE (reference sequence). V gave up 5 bases and J gave up 2 bases, with 13 bases separating them. This CDR3 contains 14 residues. The CDR3 region has the DNA TGTGCCAGCAGAGAGGACAGAAGCAACACTGAAGCTTTCTTT. Its protein product is CASREDRSNTEAFF.

V is TRBV12-3 or TRBV12-4 and J is TRBJ2-7; D possibly corresponds to TRBD2 (6 bases). Trimming took off 11 bases at V and 2 bases at J, with 28 bases between the two ends. The CDR3 has 17 amino acids. The CDR3 loop reads CAFSPPGTFRRAYEQYF. In nucleotides, the CDR3 is TGTGCCTTCAGCCCCCCCGGGACTTTCAGACGGGCCTACGAGCAGTACTTC.

The chain uses TRBV11-2 and TRBJ2-1; 7 positions agree with TRBD2. The CDR3 runs 13 residues. Germline V CDR1 and CDR2: SGHAT, FQNNGV. V lost 6 bases and J lost 8; bases outside the gene matches: 7. The CDR3: CASRPGGGDEQFF. CDR3 DNA sequence: TGTGCCAGCAGGCCTGGGGGGGGAGATGAGCAGTTCTTC.

This chain joins TRBV12-3 or TRBV12-4 and TRBJ2-3, with TRBD2 identical over 16 bases. This CDR3 is 21 amino acids long. With 2 bases clipped from V and 6 bases from J, the junction kept 17 bases outside the gene matches. The CDR3, as DNA: TGTGCCAGCAGTTTATGGCACTCGGGGATGGGACTAGCGGGGGGGCGGGATACGCAGTATTTT. It is translated as CASSLWHSGMGLAGGRDTQYF.

The chain recombines TRBV12-3 or TRBV12-4 with TRBJ2-7; no clear D gene. The CDR3 runs 12 residues. The V gene lost 5 bases and the J gene lost 4 bases, with 9 bases spanning the gap. CDR3 DNA: TGTGCCAGCAGTCGAATCTTATACGAGCAGTACTTC. Protein: CASSRILYEQYF.

The CDR3 loop reads CASSWGQGYNSPLHF. CDR3 in DNA: TGCGCCAGCAGCTGGGGACAGGGGTATAATTCACCCCTCCACTTT. The chain couples TRBV5-1 to TRBJ1-6, with 10 bases aligning to TRBD1. CDR1 is SGHRS, CDR2 YFSETQ, per germline. This CDR3 region has 15 residues. Trimming took 3 bases from V and 4 from J; bases not matched to a gene: 1.

This CDR3 is CASSQDTRLWEQFF. CDR3 in DNA: TGTGCCAGCAGCCAAGATACCAGATTATGGGAGCAGTTCTTC. The chain carries TRBV3-1 and TRBJ2-1; D remains unclear. Germline CDR1 reads LGHDT; CDR2 reads YNNKEL (reference sequence). V lost 0 bases, J lost 10 bases, and 13 bases lay in between. This CDR3 spans 14 amino acids.

The gene calls are TRBV11-2 and TRBJ2-4; D is tentatively TRBD1 or TRBD2 (5 bases each). The V end was cut by 5 bases, the J end by 9 bases, with 14 bases between. CDR3 length: 13 amino acids. Germline assignment: CDR1 SGHAT and CDR2 FQNNGV. The CDR3 sequence is CASSTRGGGIQYF. Written as DNA, the CDR3 is TGTGCCAGCAGCACACGTGGTGGGGGCATTCAGTACTTC.

This chain uses TRBV19 with TRBJ2-3; 7 bases map to TRBD2. The CDR3 totals 14 residues. V was clipped by 3 bases and J by 3 bases; unmatched bases: 3. Germline loops: CDR1 LNHDA, CDR2 SQIVND (reference sequence). The CDR3 loop reads CASSIGLETDTQYF. The CDR3 DNA reads TGTGCCAGTAGTATTGGACTAGAGACAGATACGCAGTATTTT.

At least ten counts were recorded for this clonotype. The rearrangement joins TRBV12-3 or TRBV12-4 to TRBJ1-2; D is unclear. V was shortened by 7 bases and J by 1 base, with 13 bases between the two germline ends. This CDR3 has 14 residues. The CDR3 protein is CASTLGSLNYGYTF. As DNA, the CDR3 is TGTGCCAGCACCCTGGGGTCGCTTAACTATGGCTACACCTTC.

The chain employs TRBV29-1 and TRBJ1-1, with TRBD1 as a possible D gene (6 bases). The CDR3 runs 14 residues. The germline gives CDR1 SQVTM, CDR2 ANQGSEA. Trimming took off 6 bases at V and 0 bases at J, with 14 bases between the two ends. CDR3 residues: CSVGGEGMNTEAFF. CDR3 DNA sequence: TGCAGCGTAGGGGGGGAGGGGATGAACACTGAAGCTTTCTTT.

This clonotype has at least ten counts. The chain has TRBV5-5 and TRBJ2-1; TRBD2 matches at 12 bases. CDR3 length: 15 residues. The germline gives CDR1 SGHKS, CDR2 YYEKEE (reference sequence). V was clipped by 4 bases and J by 4 bases; unmatched bases: 3. The CDR3 region is CASSTGLAGYNEQFF. CDR3 nucleotide sequence: TGTGCCAGCAGCACAGGACTAGCGGGATACAATGAGCAGTTCTTC. The full variable domain, with the rest looked up from reference TRBV5-5 and TRBJ2-1, is DAGVTQSPTHLIKTRGQQVTLRCSPISGHKSVSWYQQVLGQGPQFIFQYYEKEERGRGNFPDRFSARQFPNYSSELNVNALLLGDSALYLCASSTGLAGYNEQFFGPGTRLTVL.

V gene TRBV12-3 or TRBV12-4 combines with J gene TRBJ2-2; 12 positions agree with TRBD1. CDR3 length equals 15 residues. The junction had 4 bases not matched to a gene; V was cut back by 4 bases and J by 7 bases. In nucleotides, the CDR3 is TGTGCCAGCAGTTGGGACAGGGGGCTTTTCGGGGAGCTGTTTTTT. Residues: CASSWDRGLFGELFF.

This clonotype was counted only a few times. The rearrangement uses TRBV5-6 and TRBJ2-1, with 7 bases aligning to TRBD2. The CDR3 spans 13 residues. Looked up from germline, CDR1 is SGHDT and CDR2 is YYEEEE. V lost 4 bases, J lost 7 bases, and 5 bases stayed unmatched. CDR3 coding DNA: TGTGCCAGCAGCCCAGCGGGACGGAATGAGCAGTTCTTC. Translation gives CASSPAGRNEQFF.

The chain couples TRBV7-2 to TRBJ2-3, with D tentatively TRBD1 (6 bases). The germline V and J ends were trimmed by 2 bases and 4 bases, with 7 bases remaining between them. From germline, CDR1 is SGHTA and CDR2 FQGNSA. This CDR3 comprises 13 residues. This CDR3 is CASSLRTADTQYF. DNA for the CDR3: TGTGCCAGCAGCTTAAGGACAGCAGATACGCAGTATTTT.

This clonotype has a handful of counts. V gene TRBV10-3 combines with J gene TRBJ2-1, with TRBD1 as a possible D gene (5 bases). Trimming left V 4 bases short and J 0 bases short, with 19 bases between. Germline V gene sequence: CDR1 ENHRY, CDR2 SYGVKD. There are 18 residues in the CDR3. The CDR3 region is CAISVGVIGVGSYNEQFF. Written as DNA, the CDR3 is TGTGCCATCAGTGTAGGGGTAATCGGTGTGGGCTCCTACAATGAGCAGTTCTTC.

The J gene is TRBJ2-7, the V gene TRBV20-1; 9 nucleotides line up with TRBD1. CDR1 and CDR2 (germline): DFQATT, SNEGSKA (reference sequence). V lost 3 bases, J lost 3 bases, and 6 bases stayed unmatched. The CDR3 covers 14 residues. The CDR3 spells CSASLGTGNYEQYF. CDR3 sequence (DNA): TGCAGTGCTAGTCTGGGGACAGGGAACTACGAGCAGTACTTC.

This clonotype turned up a few times. V gene TRBV25-1 combines with J gene TRBJ2-6; 8 bases match TRBD1. CDR1 and CDR2 (germline): MGHDK, SYGVNS. V was pared by 4 bases and J by 0 bases, with 8 bases of the junction left unmatched. The CDR3 is 18 amino acids. The CDR3 DNA is TGTGCCAGCAGTGCCAGGACAGGGATTCCCTCTGGGGCCAACGTCCTGACTTTC. Residues: CASSARTGIPSGANVLTF.

The rearrangement uses TRBV7-9 and TRBJ2-5; D unresolved. CDR1 and CDR2 from the germline V gene are SEHNR and FQNEAQ (reference sequence). V was pared by 0 bases and J by 5 bases, with 10 bases between. The CDR3 runs to 14 residues. The CDR3 spells CASSLAQHEETQYF. The CDR3 bases are TGTGCCAGCAGCTTAGCGCAACATGAGGAGACCCAGTACTTC.

This clonotype was observed at least ten times. The rearrangement uses TRBV4-3 and TRBJ2-7, with D perhaps TRBD1 (5 bases). Trimming pared 0 bases from V and 6 bases from J, leaving 18 bases between. There are 16 residues in the CDR3. The germline V gene has CDR1 LGHNA and CDR2 YSLEER. The CDR3 region has the DNA TGCGCCAGCAGCCAAGATCTTAACAGGCCGGTCGTCGAGCAGTACTTC. It translates to CASSQDLNRPVVEQYF.

The V gene is TRBV25-1, the J gene TRBJ2-3, with TRBD2 identical over 7 bases. CDR1 MGHDK and CDR2 SYGVNS come from the germline V gene. The V gene end was trimmed by 3 bases and the J gene end by 1 base; junction bases not matched to a gene: 4. The CDR3 has 15 amino acids. The CDR3 region is CASSDSGIRTDTQYF. In DNA, the CDR3 is TGTGCCAGCAGTGACAGCGGGATTCGCACAGATACGCAGTATTTT.

The chain joins TRBV5-1 to TRBJ2-3, with D unclear. CDR1 is SGHRS, CDR2 YFSETQ, per germline. The CDR3 is 16 amino acids. V lost 0 bases to trimming and J lost 2 bases, with 13 bases between them. Here the CDR3 DNA reads TGCGCCAGCAGCTTGGAGCCTAGTTTACCCACAGATACGCAGTATTTT. Translation: CASSLEPSLPTDTQYF.